This TCR beta chain came from a study of blood T cell repertoires in COVID-19. Background on the study: Researchers got acute and convalescent COVID-19 samples from the United States, Italy and Spain.

The CDR3 extends over 13 amino acids. The germline CDR1 and CDR2 sequences are MNHEY and SVGAGI. V was trimmed by 9 bases and J by 7 bases, leaving 15 bases between them. This clone was found a few times. Seattle cases were enrolled at active infection and followed longitudinally. Generated by immunoSEQ multiplex PCR, the TCRdb table keeps only in-frame clones and is missing some. The table records 200,000 or so clones, more than 80% of them present only once. This chain connects TRBV6-5 to TRBJ2-2, with a weak D call TRBD2 (5 bases). The sample comprised peripheral blood. The receptor was derived from a young man with COVID-19, enrolled during active disease. CDR3 DNA sequence: TGTGCCAGTACTAGTCCCTGGGACGGGGAGCTGTTTTTT. This gives the protein CASTSPWDGELFF.